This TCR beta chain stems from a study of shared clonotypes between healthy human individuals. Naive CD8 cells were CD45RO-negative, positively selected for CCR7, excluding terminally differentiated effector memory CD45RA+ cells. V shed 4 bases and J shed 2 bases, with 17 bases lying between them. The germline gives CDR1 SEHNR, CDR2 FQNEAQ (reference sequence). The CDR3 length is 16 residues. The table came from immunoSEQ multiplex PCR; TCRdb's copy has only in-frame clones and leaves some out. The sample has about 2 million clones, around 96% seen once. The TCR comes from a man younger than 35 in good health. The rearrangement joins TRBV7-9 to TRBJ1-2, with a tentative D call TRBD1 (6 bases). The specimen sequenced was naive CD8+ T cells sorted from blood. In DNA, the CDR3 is TGTGCCAGCAGCTCCTCTGGGGACACAGCCAACTATGGCTACACCTTC. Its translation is CASSSSGDTANYGYTF.